The 11 T cell receptor beta chains below were found in one sample sequenced in a study of beta chain features in type 1 diabetes. Regarding the study as a whole: Moderate but significant shortening of TCRB CDR3s was recorded in all four CD4+ subsets from Type 1 diabetes patients.

cDNA synthesis used the whole RNA isolate, giving expressed TCRB sequences. This table comes from immunoSEQ multiplex PCR, and its TCRdb copy is limited to in-frame clones, with some not included. The sample lists 250,000 to 300,000 clones, approximately 25% occurring once. What these receptors recognize is not known. The specimen was naive CD4+ T cells from blood. Receptors originate from a woman in her 30s with type 1 diabetes.

This clone was detected a few times. The V gene is TRBV4-2, the J gene TRBJ2-1; D gene unclear. Germline CDR1 reads LGHNA; CDR2 reads YNFKEQ. Deletions cut 4 bases from V and 12 bases from J, with 16 bases between. The CDR3 is 13 residues long. The CDR3 protein is CASSPSPVGSQFF. The CDR3 DNA sequence: TGTGCCAGCAGCCCCTCCCCCGTCGGTTCGCAGTTCTTC.

V and J are TRBV9 and TRBJ2-5; D is possibly TRBD1 (5 bases). The germline CDR1 and CDR2 sequences are SGDLS and YYNGEE. Trimming cost V 3 bases and J 10 bases, with 19 bases left between them. CDR3 length: 14 residues. For the CDR3, the DNA is TGTGCCAGCAGCGGAGGCAGTAGGGGCGCCGACCAGTACTTC. Protein: CASSGGSRGADQYF.

This clone has just one count. The chain uses TRBV7-3 and TRBJ2-1, with 11 bases aligning to TRBD2. CDR1 is SGHTA, CDR2 FQGTGA, per germline. The length of the CDR3 is 15 residues. J gave up 7 bases and V 3 bases, and 5 bases lay outside the gene matches. The CDR3 spells CASSFPTSGINEQFF. The CDR3 DNA reads TGTGCCAGCAGCTTTCCGACTAGCGGGATTAATGAGCAGTTCTTC.

The chain recombines TRBV4-2 with TRBJ2-6; D possibly corresponds to TRBD1 (6 bases). Per the germline V gene, CDR1 is LGHNA and CDR2 is YNFKEQ. The ends were cut back, 2 bases at V and 0 bases at J, with 14 bases in the middle. The CDR3 length is 18 residues. The CDR3, as DNA: TGTGCCAGCAGCCAATACCCACAGGGCTCCTCTGGGGCCAACGTCCTGACTTTC. It codes for CASSQYPQGSSGANVLTF.

CDR3 residues: CSVEGLGPDTQYF. CDR3 in DNA: TGCAGCGTTGAGGGACTAGGTCCAGATACGCAGTATTTT. The chain combines TRBV29-1 with TRBJ2-3; 8 bases are shared with TRBD2. CDR1 and CDR2 (germline): SQVTM, ANQGSEA. The CDR3 totals 13 residues. The junction had 3 bases not matched to a gene; V was cut back by 3 bases and J by 4 bases.

V usage is TRBV5-1 and J usage is TRBJ2-3; the match to TRBD2 covers 13 bases. Germline trimming cut 4 bases from V and 2 bases from J; bases unmatched to any gene: 13. The CDR3 has 19 amino acids. CDR1 and CDR2 (germline): SGHRS, YFSETQ. The CDR3 nucleotides read TGCGCCAGCAGCCTAAGACTAGCGGGAGGCCTCGGGGCCACAGATACGCAGTATTTT. As protein: CASSLRLAGGLGATDTQYF.

This clone was seen a handful of times. The chain is built from TRBV25-1 and TRBJ2-7, with a tentative D call TRBD1 (6 bases). V shed 5 bases and J shed 4 bases, with 15 bases lying between them. CDR3 length: 14 amino acids. In germline, CDR1 is MGHDK, CDR2 SYGVNS. The CDR3 sequence is CASSNRGMGYEQYF. CDR3 coding DNA: TGTGCCAGCAGTAATAGGGGGATGGGGTACGAGCAGTACTTC.

The chain is built from TRBV11-1 and TRBJ1-1; 7 bases map to TRBD1. The CDR3 extends over 14 amino acids. Losses at the gene ends were 5 bases for V and 3 bases for J; bases not matched to a gene: 6. The V gene's germline CDR1 is SGHAT and CDR2 FQDESV (reference sequence). The CDR3 spells CASSKDRHYTEAFF. The CDR3 DNA reads TGTGCCAGCAGCAAGGACAGGCACTACACTGAAGCTTTCTTT.

The rearrangement links TRBV2 to TRBJ2-1; 13 bases line up with TRBD2. Germline-derived CDR1 and CDR2 are SNHLY and FYNNEI. Trimming removed 7 bases from V and 10 bases from J; junction bases left unmatched: 13. CDR3 length equals 16 residues. For the CDR3, the DNA is TGTGCCAGCACTATACTAGCGGGAGGGCCTTCTAACGAGCAGTTCTTC. This translates into CASTILAGGPSNEQFF. Combining the CDR3 with reference TRBV2 and TRBJ2-1 gives the whole variable domain EPEVTQTPSHQVTQMGQEVILRCVPISNHLYFYWYRQILGQKVEFLVSFYNNEISEKSEIFDDQFSVERPDGSNFTLKIRSTKLEDSAMYFCASTILAGGPSNEQFFGPGTRLTVL.

This clone appeared a few times. The chain carries TRBV6-5 and TRBJ2-7; D might be TRBD2 (5 bases). The CDR3 consists of 13 residues. Trimming pared 4 bases from V and 0 bases from J, leaving 7 bases between. The germline gives CDR1 MNHEY, CDR2 SVGAGI. Written as DNA, the CDR3 is TGTGCCAGCAGTTTCGGGGTCTCCTACGAGCAGTACTTC. Its translation is CASSFGVSYEQYF.

The V gene is TRBV6-1, the J gene TRBJ2-4, with 7 bases lining up with TRBD1. With 2 bases clipped from V and 1 base from J, the junction kept 2 bases outside the gene matches. CDR1 is MNHNS and CDR2 is SASEGT in the germline V gene. This CDR3 has 15 residues. CDR3 nucleotides: TGTGCCAGCAGTGAAACAGGGGCGGCCAAAAACATTCAGTACTTC. Protein: CASSETGAAKNIQYF.